These 18 T cell receptor beta chains came from one sample sequenced in a study of cytomegalovirus exposure and HLA in healthy donors. It was with 60 Vbeta and 13 Jbeta primers that the PCR ran. This table comes from immunoSEQ multiplex PCR, and its TCRdb copy is limited to in-frame clones, with some not included. The sample holds about 170,000 clones; 75% to 85% are singletons and the top ten take more than 0.9%. Sequences were obtained from PBMCs. The receptors here all came from a girl aged 2 to 9 in good health and CMV-seropositive.

The chain combines TRBV5-1 with TRBJ2-1, with TRBD1 matching over 9 bases. The CDR3 length is 14 residues. After removal of 4 bases from V and 3 bases from J, the junction contained 2 bases not matched to a gene. Per the germline V gene, CDR1 is SGHRS and CDR2 is YFSETQ. CDR3 DNA sequence: TGCGCCAGCAGCGGGGGACAGGGCTACAATGAGCAGTTCTTC. Translation gives CASSGGQGYNEQFF.

Only a few counts were recorded for this clone. V is TRBV5-4 and J is TRBJ2-5; possibly TRBD2 for D (5 bases). Germline V gene lookup returns CDR1 SGHNT and CDR2 YYREEE (reference sequence). Trimming shortened V by 4 bases and J by 4 bases, and 20 bases separated the two germline ends. There are 16 residues in the CDR3. Written as DNA, the CDR3 is TGTGCCAGCAGCGTGACTGCGGGTCCCACGCCAGAGACCCAGTACTTC. As protein: CASSVTAGPTPETQYF.

The table lists this clone with a count of one. The V call is TRBV11-2, the J call TRBJ2-2; 7 positions agree with TRBD1. The CDR3 length is 16 residues. Germline trimming cut 5 bases from V and 2 bases from J; bases unmatched to any gene: 8. CDR1 is SGHAT, CDR2 FQNNGV, per germline. CDR3 sequence reads: CASSEIGTDNTGELFF. CDR3 nucleotides: TGTGCCAGCAGCGAGATAGGGACAGATAACACCGGGGAGCTGTTTTTT.

The V and J genes are TRBV10-3 and TRBJ2-3, with D possibly being TRBD1 (5 bases). The CDR3 spans 16 residues. V was cut by 7 bases and J by 1 base, with 18 bases left in between. Germline-derived CDR1 and CDR2 are ENHRY and SYGVKD. This CDR3 is CAIKSRTPWGTDTQYF. Written as DNA, the CDR3 is TGTGCCATCAAATCCAGGACACCCTGGGGCACAGATACGCAGTATTTT.

In its sample, this clone was seen once. V gene TRBV2 combines with J gene TRBJ2-3, with TRBD2 matching over 12 bases. Germline CDR1 reads SNHLY; CDR2 reads FYNNEI. V lost 6 bases, J lost 4 bases, and 5 bases stayed unmatched. This CDR3 has 15 amino acids. This chain's CDR3 is CASRSTSGRPDTQYF. In DNA, the CDR3 is TGTGCCAGCAGATCCACTAGCGGGAGGCCAGATACGCAGTATTTT.

This chain connects TRBV27 to TRBJ2-1; perhaps TRBD2 as D (5 bases). V was clipped by 7 bases and J by 3 bases, with 13 bases between them. Germline CDR1 is MNHEY and CDR2 is SMNVEV (reference sequence). This CDR3 comprises 14 residues. CDR3 coding DNA: TGTGCCAGCACGCACCGGGATAACTACAATGAGCAGTTCTTC. Its protein is CASTHRDNYNEQFF.

V gene TRBV29-1 combines with J gene TRBJ2-3; TRBD1 agrees at 9 bases. The CDR3 has 16 residues. Unmatched junction bases numbered 7, after V lost 2 bases and J lost 1 base. Looked up from germline, CDR1 is SQVTM and CDR2 is ANQGSEA. The CDR3 sequence: CSVERDRDEGTDTQYF. CDR3 nucleotides: TGCAGCGTTGAAAGGGACAGGGATGAGGGCACAGATACGCAGTATTTT.

V usage is TRBV2 and J usage is TRBJ2-1; D gene unclear. CDR1 is SNHLY and CDR2 is FYNNEI in the germline V gene. Trimming took off 4 bases at V and 6 bases at J, with 10 bases between the two ends. The CDR3 consists of 13 residues. This chain's CDR3 is CASSVSELNEQFF. CDR3 sequence (DNA): TGTGCCAGCAGTGTGTCCGAGCTCAATGAGCAGTTCTTC.

The chain couples TRBV6-1 to TRBJ2-2, with 7 bases matching TRBD1. CDR1 and CDR2 from the germline V gene are MNHNS and SASEGT. The CDR3 runs 16 residues. V gave up 3 bases and J gave up 2 bases; unmatched junction bases: 6. CDR3 nucleotide sequence: TGTGCCAGCAGTGACAGGGGGAGTTCCAACACCGGGGAGCTGTTTTTT. It yields the protein CASSDRGSSNTGELFF.

The chain links TRBV4-2 to TRBJ2-7; 12 bases line up with TRBD2. The CDR3 loop spans 17 amino acids. In germline, CDR1 is LGHNA, CDR2 YNFKEQ. Unmatched junction bases numbered 4, after V lost 0 bases and J lost 1 base. CDR3 protein: CASSQDLLAGGSYEQYF. The CDR3 nucleotides read TGTGCCAGCAGCCAAGATCTCCTAGCGGGAGGGTCCTACGAGCAGTACTTC.

The V and J genes are TRBV10-3 and TRBJ2-2; 10 nucleotides align to TRBD2. Germline CDR1 and CDR2: ENHRY and SYGVKD. CDR3 length: 13 residues. The V gene end was trimmed by 9 bases and the J gene end by 4 bases; junction bases not matched to a gene: 2. The CDR3: CAIAGGGTGELFF. DNA for the CDR3: TGTGCCATAGCGGGAGGGGGCACCGGGGAGCTGTTTTTT.

Comments on this clone: This same CDR3 is encoded by further DNA sequences in the sample. The rearrangement joins TRBV9 to TRBJ1-1; maybe TRBD1 (6 bases). The CDR3 is made up of 14 amino acids. V gave up 0 bases and J gave up 1 base, with 7 bases separating them. The germline V gene encodes CDR1 SGDLS and CDR2 YYNGEE. Here the CDR3 DNA reads TGTGCCAGCAGCGTAGGGGGACAGAACACTGAAGCTTTCTTT. Translation: CASSVGGQNTEAFF.

This clone was seen a handful of times. V usage is TRBV6-5 and J usage is TRBJ1-3; tentative D call: TRBD1 (6 bases). Trimming cost V 5 bases and J 0 bases, with 11 bases left between them. Germline V CDR1 and CDR2: MNHEY, SVGAGI. This CDR3 is 15 amino acids long. The CDR3 region is CASSPRTDSGNTIYF. The CDR3 DNA sequence: TGTGCCAGCAGTCCGAGGACAGACTCTGGAAACACCATATATTTT.

The chain recombines TRBV12-1 with TRBJ2-4; TRBD1, the table's D call, was not compared with the DNA. TRBV12-1 is listed as a pseudogene. CDR3 length: 16 amino acids. This CDR3 is CASSCGTAHKWYIQYF. CDR3 nucleotide sequence: TGTGCCAGCAGCTGTGGGACAGCCCATAAATGGTACATTCAGTACTTC.

The chain recombines TRBV10-1 with TRBJ2-5, with TRBD1 matching 8 bases. The germline V gene encodes CDR1 WNHNN and CDR2 SYGVQD (reference sequence). Germline trimming cut 6 bases from V and 1 base from J; bases unmatched to any gene: 4. This CDR3 is 14 amino acids long. The CDR3 DNA is TGCGCCAGCAGGGACAGGGATCTCCAAGAGACCCAGTACTTC. This translates into CASRDRDLQETQYF.

Regarding this clone: Germline and junction disagree at one end, which may indicate a read error. Other DNA sequences of this sample code for an identical CDR3. The chain recombines TRBV18 with TRBJ2-5, with D perhaps TRBD1 (5 bases). The CDR3 extends over 14 amino acids. Germline V gene sequence: CDR1 KGHSH, CDR2 LQKENI. The CDR3 nucleotides read TGCGCCAGCTCACCAGGAACAGGTCGAGAGACCCAGTACTTC. Its translation: CASSPGTGRETQYF.

The chain is built from TRBV18 and TRBJ2-3; 11 nucleotides match TRBD2. There are 17 residues in the CDR3. V trimming: 0 bases; J trimming: 9 bases; junction bases outside the gene matches: 11. Germline V CDR1 and CDR2: KGHSH, LQKENI. Written as DNA, the CDR3 is TGTGCCAGCTCACCACCTGGACTAGCGGGTGCCGCTGCAACGCAGTATTTT. Protein product: CASSPPGLAGAAATQYF. The whole variable domain, remainder taken from reference TRBV18 and TRBJ2-3, is NAGVMQNPRHLVRRRGQEARLRCSPMKGHSHVYWYRQLPEEGLKFMVYLQKENIIDESGMPKERFSAEFPKEGPSILRIQQVVRGDSAAYFCASSPPGLAGAAATQYFGPGTRLTVL.

This rearrangement joins TRBV6-5 to TRBJ1-1, with 10 bases lining up with TRBD1. Germline loops: CDR1 MNHEY, CDR2 SVGAGI. Germline trimming cut 4 bases from V and 7 bases from J; bases unmatched to any gene: 12. The CDR3 is made up of 16 amino acids. The CDR3 sequence: CASSSPSDRGLSEAFF. CDR3 sequence (DNA): TGTGCCAGCAGTTCCCCAAGCGACAGGGGGCTCAGTGAAGCTTTCTTT.